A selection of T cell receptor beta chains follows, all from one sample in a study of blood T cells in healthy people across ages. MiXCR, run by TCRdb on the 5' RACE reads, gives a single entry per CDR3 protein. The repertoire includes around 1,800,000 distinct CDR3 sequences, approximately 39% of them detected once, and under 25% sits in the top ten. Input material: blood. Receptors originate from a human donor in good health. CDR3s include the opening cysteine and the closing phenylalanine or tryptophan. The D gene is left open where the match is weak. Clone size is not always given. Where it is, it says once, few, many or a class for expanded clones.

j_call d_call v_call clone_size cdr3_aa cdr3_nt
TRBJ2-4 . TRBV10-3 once CAIALGAVSSDTQYF TGTGCCATCGCCCTCGGGGCCGTCTCGTCAGATACGCAGTACTTC
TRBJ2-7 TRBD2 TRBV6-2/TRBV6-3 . CASSYFGGGSYEQYF TGTGCCAGCAGTTACTTCGGGGGAGGGTCCTACGAGCAGTACTTC
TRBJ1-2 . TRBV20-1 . CSARDSRNYGYTF TGCAGTGCTAGAGATTCGAGGAACTATGGCTACACCTTC
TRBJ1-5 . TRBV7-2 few CASSSSGDHVQPQHF TGTGCCAGCAGCAGCTCAGGGGACCATGTTCAGCCCCAGCATTTT
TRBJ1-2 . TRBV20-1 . CSARRLYGYTF TGCAGTGCTAGACGCCTCTATGGCTACACCTTC
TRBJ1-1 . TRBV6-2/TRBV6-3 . CASSYGTMQAFF TGTGCCAGCAGTTACGGGACAATGCAAGCTTTCTTT
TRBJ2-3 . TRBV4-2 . CASSQILSTSTDTQYF TGTGCCAGCAGCCAAATACTATCGACTAGCACAGATACGCAGTATTTT
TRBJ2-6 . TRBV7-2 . CASSLWTVIPGANVLTF TGTGCCAGCAGCTTATGGACAGTAATTCCCGGGGCCAACGTCCTGACTTTC
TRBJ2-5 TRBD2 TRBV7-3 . CASSPGTSGGAKETQYF TGTGCCAGCAGCCCCGGGACTAGCGGGGGGGCCAAAGAGACCCAGTACTTC
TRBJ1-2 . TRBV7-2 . CASSNPGMGGGQQGYTF TGTGCCAGCAGCAACCCTGGTATGGGGGGCGGCCAACAGGGCTACACCTTC
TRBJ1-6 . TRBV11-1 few CASSLQGNNSPLHF TGTGCCAGCAGCTTACAGGGGAATAATTCACCCCTCCACTTT
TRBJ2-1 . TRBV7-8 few CASSLVLAGHGNEQFF TGTGCCAGCAGCTTAGTATTGGCAGGGCATGGTAATGAGCAGTTCTTC
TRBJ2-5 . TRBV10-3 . CAISEGVSDQETQYF TGTGCCATCAGTGAAGGAGTTAGCGACCAAGAGACCCAGTACTTC
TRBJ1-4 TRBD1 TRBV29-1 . CSVDTGGTNEKLFF TGCAGCGTAGACACAGGGGGGACTAATGAAAAACTGTTTTTT